This TCR beta chain appears in the sequencing data of a study of shared clonotypes between healthy human individuals. About the research overall: Donor composition was two women and a few men, aged 18 to 49.

This clone was detected ten times or more. Clones were read by immunoSEQ multiplex PCR, and TCRdb kept only the in-frame ones, dropping some. The sample carries 530,000 or so clones, about 75% recorded once. Germline CDR1 MGHDK, CDR2 SYGVNS. V trimming: 5 bases; J trimming: 3 bases; junction bases outside the gene matches: 4. The CDR3 length is 15 residues. The TCR sequence derives from a woman in her 40s in good health. Some clones in this sample may be carry-over from other donors' samples. The chain carries TRBV25-1 and TRBJ2-1; 10 positions match TRBD2. The specimen was PBMCs. Here the CDR3 DNA reads TGTGCCAGCAGTCCCCGGACTAGCGGCTACAATGAGCAGTTCTTC. This gives the protein CASSPRTSGYNEQFF.